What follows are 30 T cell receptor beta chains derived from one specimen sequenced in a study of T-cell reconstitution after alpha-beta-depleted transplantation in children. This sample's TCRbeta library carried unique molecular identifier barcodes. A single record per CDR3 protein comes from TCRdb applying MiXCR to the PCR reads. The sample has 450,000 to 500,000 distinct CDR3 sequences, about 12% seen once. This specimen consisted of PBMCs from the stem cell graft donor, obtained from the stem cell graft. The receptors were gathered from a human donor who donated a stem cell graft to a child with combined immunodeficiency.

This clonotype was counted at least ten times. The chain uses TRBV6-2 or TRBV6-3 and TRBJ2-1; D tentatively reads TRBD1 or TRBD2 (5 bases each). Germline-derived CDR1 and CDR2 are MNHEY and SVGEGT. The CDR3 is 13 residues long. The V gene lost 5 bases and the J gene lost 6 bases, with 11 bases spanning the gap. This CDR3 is CASSITRGNEQFF. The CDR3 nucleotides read TGTGCCAGCAGTATTACTAGGGGCAATGAGCAGTTCTTC.

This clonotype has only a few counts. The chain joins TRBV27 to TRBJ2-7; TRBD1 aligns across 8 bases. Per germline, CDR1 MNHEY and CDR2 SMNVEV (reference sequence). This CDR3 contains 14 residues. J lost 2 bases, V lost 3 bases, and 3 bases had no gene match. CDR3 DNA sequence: TGTGCCAGCAGTTTCACAGGGGGACCCTACGAGCAGTACTTC. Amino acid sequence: CASSFTGGPYEQYF.

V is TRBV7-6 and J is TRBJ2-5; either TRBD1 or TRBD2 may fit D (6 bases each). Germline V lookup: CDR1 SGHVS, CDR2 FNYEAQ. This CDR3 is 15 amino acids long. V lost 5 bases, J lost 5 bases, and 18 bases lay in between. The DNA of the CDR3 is TGTGCCAGCAGCACGCTGCTAGGGGGGCTGGAGACCCAGTACTTC. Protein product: CASSTLLGGLETQYF.

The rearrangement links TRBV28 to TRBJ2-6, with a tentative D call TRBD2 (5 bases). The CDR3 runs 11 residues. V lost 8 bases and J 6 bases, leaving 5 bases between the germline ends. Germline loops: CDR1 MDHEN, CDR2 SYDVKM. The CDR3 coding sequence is TGTGCCAGCCGGGAGGCCAACGTCCTGACTTTC. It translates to CASREANVLTF.

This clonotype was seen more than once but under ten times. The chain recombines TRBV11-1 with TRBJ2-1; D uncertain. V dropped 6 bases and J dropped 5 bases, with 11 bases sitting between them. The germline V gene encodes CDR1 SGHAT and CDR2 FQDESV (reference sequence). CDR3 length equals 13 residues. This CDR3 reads CASSSIPNNEQFF. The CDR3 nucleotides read TGTGCCAGCAGTTCCATACCCAACAATGAGCAGTTCTTC.

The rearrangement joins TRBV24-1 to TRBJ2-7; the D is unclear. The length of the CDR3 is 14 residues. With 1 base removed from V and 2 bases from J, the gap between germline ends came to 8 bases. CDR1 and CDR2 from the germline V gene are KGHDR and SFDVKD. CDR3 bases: TGTGCCACCAGTGATTTAAACACCGCCTACGAGCAGTACTTC. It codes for CATSDLNTAYEQYF.

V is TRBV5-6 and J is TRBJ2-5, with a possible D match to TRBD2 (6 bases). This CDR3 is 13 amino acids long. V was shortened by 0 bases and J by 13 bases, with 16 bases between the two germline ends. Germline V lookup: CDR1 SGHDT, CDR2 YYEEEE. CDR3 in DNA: TGTGCCAGCAGCTTGGGGGACTTGTTTCCCGTGTACTTC. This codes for CASSLGDLFPVYF.

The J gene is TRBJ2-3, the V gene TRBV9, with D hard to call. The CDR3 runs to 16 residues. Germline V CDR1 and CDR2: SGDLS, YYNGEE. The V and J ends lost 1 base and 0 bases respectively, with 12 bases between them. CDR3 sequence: CASSVRGTSSTDTQYF. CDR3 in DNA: TGTGCCAGCAGCGTAAGAGGCACGTCCAGCACAGATACGCAGTATTTT.

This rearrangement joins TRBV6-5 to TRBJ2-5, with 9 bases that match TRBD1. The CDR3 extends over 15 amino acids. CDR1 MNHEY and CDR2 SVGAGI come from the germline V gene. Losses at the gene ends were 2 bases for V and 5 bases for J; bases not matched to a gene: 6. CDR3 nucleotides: TGTGCCAGCAGTTACCAGGGACAGGGTCAGGAGACCCAGTACTTC. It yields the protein CASSYQGQGQETQYF.

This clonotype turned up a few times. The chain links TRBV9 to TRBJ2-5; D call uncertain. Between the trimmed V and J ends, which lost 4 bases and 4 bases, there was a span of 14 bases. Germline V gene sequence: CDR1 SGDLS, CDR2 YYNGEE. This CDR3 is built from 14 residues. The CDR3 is CASSPLIGSETQYF. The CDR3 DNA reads TGTGCCAGCAGCCCTCTAATTGGATCAGAGACCCAGTACTTC.

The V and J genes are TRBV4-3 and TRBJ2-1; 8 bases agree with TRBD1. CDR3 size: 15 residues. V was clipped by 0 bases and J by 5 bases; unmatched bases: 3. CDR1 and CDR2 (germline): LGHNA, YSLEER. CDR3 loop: CASSQEEGQDNEQFF. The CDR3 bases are TGCGCCAGCAGCCAAGAAGAGGGACAGGACAATGAGCAGTTCTTC.

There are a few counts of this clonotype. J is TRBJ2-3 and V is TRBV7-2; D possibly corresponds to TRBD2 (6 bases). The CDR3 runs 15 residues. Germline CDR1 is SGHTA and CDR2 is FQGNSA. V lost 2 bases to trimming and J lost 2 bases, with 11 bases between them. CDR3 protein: CASSLFAGSTDTQYF. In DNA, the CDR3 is TGTGCCAGCAGCTTATTTGCGGGGTCCACAGATACGCAGTATTTT.

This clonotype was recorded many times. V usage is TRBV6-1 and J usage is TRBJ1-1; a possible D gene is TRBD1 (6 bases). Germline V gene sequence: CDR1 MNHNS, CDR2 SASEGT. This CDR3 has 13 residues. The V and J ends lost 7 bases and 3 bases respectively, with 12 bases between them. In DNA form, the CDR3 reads TGTGCCAGCAAACTGAGACAGGACACTGAAGCTTTCTTT. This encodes CASKLRQDTEAFF.

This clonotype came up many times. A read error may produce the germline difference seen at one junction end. CDR3: CASSPDGDSDNEQFF. The CDR3 DNA follows: TGTGCCAGCAGCCCGGACGGGGACTCCGACAATGAGCAGTTCTTC. The chain carries TRBV9 and TRBJ2-1, with D maybe TRBD2 (6 bases). The CDR3 length is 15 residues. Germline V gene lookup returns CDR1 SGDLS and CDR2 YYNGEE.

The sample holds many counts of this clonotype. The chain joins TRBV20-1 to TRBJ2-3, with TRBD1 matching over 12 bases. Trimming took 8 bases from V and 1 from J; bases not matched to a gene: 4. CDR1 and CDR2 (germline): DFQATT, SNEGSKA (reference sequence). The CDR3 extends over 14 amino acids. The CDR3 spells CSPRDRGRTDTQYF. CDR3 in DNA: TGCAGTCCCCGGGACAGGGGGCGCACAGATACGCAGTATTTT.

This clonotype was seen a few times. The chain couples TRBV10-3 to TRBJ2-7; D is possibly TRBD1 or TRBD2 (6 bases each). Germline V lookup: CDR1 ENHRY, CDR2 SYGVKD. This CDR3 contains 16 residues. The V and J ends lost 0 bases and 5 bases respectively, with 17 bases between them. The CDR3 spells CAISESKGTGGDEQYF. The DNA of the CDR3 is TGTGCCATCAGTGAGTCGAAGGGGACCGGGGGCGACGAGCAGTACTTC.

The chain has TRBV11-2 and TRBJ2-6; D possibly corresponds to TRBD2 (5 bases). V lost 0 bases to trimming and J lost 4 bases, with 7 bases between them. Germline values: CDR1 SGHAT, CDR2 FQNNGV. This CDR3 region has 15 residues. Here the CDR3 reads CASSLEIAGANVLTF. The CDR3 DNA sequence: TGTGCCAGCAGCTTAGAAATAGCGGGGGCCAACGTCCTGACTTTC. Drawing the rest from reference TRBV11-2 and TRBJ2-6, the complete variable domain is EAGVAQSPRYKIIEKRQSVAFWCNPISGHATLYWYQQILGQGPKLLIQFQNNGVVDDSQLPKDRFSAERLKGVDSTLKIQPAKLEDSAVYLCASSLEIAGANVLTFGAGSRLTVL.

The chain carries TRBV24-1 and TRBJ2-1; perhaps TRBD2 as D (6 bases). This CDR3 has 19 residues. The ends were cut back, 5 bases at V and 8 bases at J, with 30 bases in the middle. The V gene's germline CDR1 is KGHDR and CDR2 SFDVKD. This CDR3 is CATSGPPGERAKGRHEQFF. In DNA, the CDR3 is TGTGCCACCAGTGGCCCGCCGGGAGAAAGGGCAAAGGGTCGCCATGAGCAGTTCTTC.

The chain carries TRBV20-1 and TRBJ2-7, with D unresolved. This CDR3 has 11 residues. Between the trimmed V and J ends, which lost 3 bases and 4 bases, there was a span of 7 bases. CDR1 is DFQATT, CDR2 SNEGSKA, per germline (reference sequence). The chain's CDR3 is CSASEPYEQYF. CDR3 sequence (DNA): TGCAGTGCTAGCGAGCCTTACGAGCAGTACTTC.

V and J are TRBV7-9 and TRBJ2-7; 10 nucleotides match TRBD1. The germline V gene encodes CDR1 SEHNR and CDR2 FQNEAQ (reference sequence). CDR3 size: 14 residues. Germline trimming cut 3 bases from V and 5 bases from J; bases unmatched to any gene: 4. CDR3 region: CASSFMGTGDEQYF. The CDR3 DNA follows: TGTGCCAGCAGCTTTATGGGGACAGGGGACGAGCAGTACTTC.

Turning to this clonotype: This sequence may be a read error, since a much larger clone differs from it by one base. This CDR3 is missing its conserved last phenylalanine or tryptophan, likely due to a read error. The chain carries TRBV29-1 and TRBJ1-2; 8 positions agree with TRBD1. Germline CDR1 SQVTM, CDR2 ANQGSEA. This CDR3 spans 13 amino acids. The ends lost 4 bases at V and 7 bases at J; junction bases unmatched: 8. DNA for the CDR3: TGCAGCGTTGGGACAGGGAATCTTGGTGGCTACACCTAC. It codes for CSVGTGNLGGYTY.

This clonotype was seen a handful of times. DNA for the CDR3: TGTGCCTGTCTAGCGGAGGAGGATACGCAGTATTTT. Encoded protein: CACLAEEDTQYF. The V and J genes are TRBV30 and TRBJ2-3, with TRBD2 identical over 7 bases. The ends lost 6 bases at V and 6 bases at J; junction bases unmatched: 6. CDR1 and CDR2 from the germline V gene are GTSNPN and SVGIG (reference sequence). This CDR3 spans 12 amino acids.

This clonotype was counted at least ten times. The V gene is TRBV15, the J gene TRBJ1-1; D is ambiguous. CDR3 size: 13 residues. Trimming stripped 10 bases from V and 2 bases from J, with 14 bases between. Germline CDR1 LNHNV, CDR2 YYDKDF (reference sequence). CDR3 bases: TGTGCCAGCCACCGATCCTACAACACTGAAGCTTTCTTT. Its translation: CASHRSYNTEAFF.

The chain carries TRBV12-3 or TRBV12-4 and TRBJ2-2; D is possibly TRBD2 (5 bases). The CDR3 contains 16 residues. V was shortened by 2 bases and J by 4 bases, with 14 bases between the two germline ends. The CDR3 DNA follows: TGTGCCAGCAGTTTACCCGGGAAAATTCTCACCGGGGAGCTGTTTTTT. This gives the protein CASSLPGKILTGELFF.

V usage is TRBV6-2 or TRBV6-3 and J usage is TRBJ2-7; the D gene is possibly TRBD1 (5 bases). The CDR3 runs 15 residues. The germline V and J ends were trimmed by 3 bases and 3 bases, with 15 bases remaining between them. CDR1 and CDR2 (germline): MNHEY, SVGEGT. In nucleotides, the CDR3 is TGTGCCAGCAGTTATATGGCCGCAGGGAACTACGAGCAGTACTTC. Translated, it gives CASSYMAAGNYEQYF.

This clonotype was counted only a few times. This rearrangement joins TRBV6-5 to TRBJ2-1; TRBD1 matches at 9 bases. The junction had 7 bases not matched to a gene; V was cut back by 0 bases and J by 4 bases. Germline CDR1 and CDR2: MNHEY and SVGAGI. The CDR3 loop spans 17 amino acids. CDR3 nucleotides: TGTGCCAGCAGTTACTCGAATATAGGGACAGGGTACAATGAGCAGTTCTTC. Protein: CASSYSNIGTGYNEQFF.

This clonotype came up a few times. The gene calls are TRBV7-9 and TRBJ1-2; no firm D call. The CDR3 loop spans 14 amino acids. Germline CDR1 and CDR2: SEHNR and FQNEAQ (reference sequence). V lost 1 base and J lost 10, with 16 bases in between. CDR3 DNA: TGTGCCAGCAGCTTAGGCTCCGATCTTCTGGACTACACCTTC. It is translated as CASSLGSDLLDYTF.

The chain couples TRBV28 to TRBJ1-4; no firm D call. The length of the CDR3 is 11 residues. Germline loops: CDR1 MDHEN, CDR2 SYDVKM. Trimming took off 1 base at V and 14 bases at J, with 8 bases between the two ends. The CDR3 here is CASSLSRNLFF. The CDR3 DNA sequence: TGTGCCAGCAGTTTATCCCGTAACCTGTTTTTT.

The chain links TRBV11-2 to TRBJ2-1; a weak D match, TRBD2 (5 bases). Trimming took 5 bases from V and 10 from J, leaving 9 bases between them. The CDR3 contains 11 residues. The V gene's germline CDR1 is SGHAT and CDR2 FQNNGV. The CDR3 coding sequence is TGTGCCAGCAGCGCTAGCACAGAGCAGTTCTTC. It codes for CASSASTEQFF.

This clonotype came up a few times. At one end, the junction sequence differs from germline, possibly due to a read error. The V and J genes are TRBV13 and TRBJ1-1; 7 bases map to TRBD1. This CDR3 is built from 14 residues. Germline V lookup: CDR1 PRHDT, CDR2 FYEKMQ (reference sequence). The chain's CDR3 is CASSTPGQVVDTSF. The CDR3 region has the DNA TGTGCCAGCAGCACGCCTGGACAGGTGGTGGATACCTCCTTT.